This section outlines one T cell receptor (beta chain) sequence together with its context. The data originate from a study of PD-1 blockade in classical Hodgkin lymphoma. Some clones are missing from TCRdb's copy, which holds only in-frame ones; the method was immunoSEQ multiplex PCR. Here the sample spans more than 15,000 clones, roughly 67% being singletons. Every patient had relapsed following autologous stem cell transplantation, and cohorts differed in brentuximab vedotin exposure. The trim removed 4 bases at V and 7 bases at J, leaving 8 bases unmatched. CDR3 length equals 14 residues. Germline V lookup: CDR1 SEHNR, CDR2 FQNEAQ (reference sequence).

This TCR derives from a human donor with classical Hodgkin lymphoma. The sample consisted of peripheral blood mononuclear cells (PBMCs), taken before the second cycle of nivolumab. V and J are TRBV7-9 and TRBJ2-7; 9 bases line up with TRBD1. This CDR3 is CASSSQGADSEQYF. CDR3 DNA: TGTGCCAGCAGCTCACAGGGGGCAGACTCTGAGCAGTACTTC.